One sample yielded the 22 T cell receptor beta chains listed below, sequenced in a study of regulatory T cells in long-lasting Graves disease. CDR3-region Arm-PCR and iRepertoire HTBI primers produced the TCR beta libraries. TCRdb passed the multiplex PCR reads through MiXCR, listing each CDR3 protein once. Seen here are about 440,000 distinct CDR3 sequences, roughly 15% observed once, and the top ten hold around 11%. Documented time point: newly diagnosed GD, antithyroid drugs for less than 3 months. The TCR library was made from RNA that had been extracted from PBMCs in TRIzol. A further study also used this sample, focusing on T cells in Graves' hyperthyroidism and ophthalmopathy.

The input for sequencing was peripheral blood mononuclear cells (PBMCs), taken at new diagnosis, from a patient treated with antithyroid drugs. These receptors were taken from a woman aged 25 to 39 with Graves disease.

This clonotype was seen many times. The rearrangement links TRBV7-2 to TRBJ2-1, with a weak D call TRBD1 (6 bases). Trimming took 5 bases from V and 0 from J, leaving 20 bases between them. Germline loops: CDR1 SGHTA, CDR2 FQGNSA. This CDR3 is built from 18 residues. In nucleotides, the CDR3 is TGTGCCAGCAGCAGCTTAGGGGGTGGCAGTAACTCCTACAATGAGCAGTTCTTC. This encodes CASSSLGGGSNSYNEQFF.

Points on this clonotype: A much larger clone sits a single nucleotide away, making a read error possible. V usage is TRBV29-1 and J usage is TRBJ2-1; D remains ambiguous. Germline V gene sequence: CDR1 SQVTM, CDR2 ANQGSEA. Trimming left V 4 bases short and J 6 bases short, with 16 bases between. This CDR3 is 14 amino acids long. In DNA form, the CDR3 reads TGCAGCGTTGCCCCCCGACTGGGTACCAATGAGCAGTTCTTC. Encoded protein: CSVAPRLGTNEQFF.

This clonotype was seen repeatedly, ten times or more. V gene TRBV27 combines with J gene TRBJ1-5, with TRBD1 matching 7 bases. CDR1 and CDR2 (germline): MNHEY, SMNVEV (reference sequence). The CDR3 loop spans 16 amino acids. The V segment lost 4 bases and the J segment 1 base; nucleotides outside the gene matches: 7. The CDR3 nucleotides read TGTGCCAGCAGTTCCGGGACAGTCGACAGCAATCAGCCCCAGCATTTT. Its translation is CASSSGTVDSNQPQHF.

This sequence joins TRBV20-1 and TRBJ2-1; maybe TRBD2 (5 bases). The CDR3 contains 15 residues. V was trimmed by 1 base and J by 3 bases, leaving 13 bases between them. The germline CDR1 and CDR2 sequences are DFQATT and SNEGSKA (reference sequence). CDR3 nucleotides: TGCAGTGCTAGAGTTGGAGGATCACGCTACAATGAGCAGTTCTTC. Its translation: CSARVGGSRYNEQFF.

This sequence joins TRBV20-1 and TRBJ2-3; 9 nucleotides align to TRBD2. Per the germline V gene, CDR1 is DFQATT and CDR2 is SNEGSKA (reference sequence). V lost 0 bases and J lost 6; bases outside the gene matches: 7. The CDR3 contains 15 residues. The CDR3 loop reads CSAREAGGRTDTQYF. DNA for the CDR3: TGCAGTGCTAGAGAAGCGGGAGGTCGTACGGATACGCAGTATTTT.

This clonotype was seen only a few times. This chain connects TRBV29-1 to TRBJ2-7; 8 nucleotides match TRBD1. V trimming: 5 bases; J trimming: 0 bases; junction bases outside the gene matches: 6. The CDR3 is made up of 14 amino acids. The germline V gene has CDR1 SQVTM and CDR2 ANQGSEA. The CDR3 coding sequence is TGCAGCGTTTTCGACAGGGGTGACTCCTACGAGCAGTACTTC. It yields the protein CSVFDRGDSYEQYF.

This clonotype was seen many times. A junction end diverges from the germline sequence, so it may reflect a read error. The chain combines TRBV5-1 with TRBJ2-3, with D uncertain. The CDR3 has 13 amino acids. Germline V lookup: CDR1 SGHRS, CDR2 YFSETQ. The CDR3 nucleotides read TGTGCCAGCAGCGCTGTTACAGCGGATACGCAGTATTTT. This encodes CASSAVTADTQYF.

DNA of the CDR3: TGCAGCGTTGTCGGACCAGCGGGGGCAGATACGCAGTATTTT. This encodes CSVVGPAGADTQYF. The chain employs TRBV29-1 and TRBJ2-3, with 8 positions matching TRBD2. The CDR3 sequence is 14 residues long. V trimming: 4 bases; J trimming: 4 bases; junction bases outside the gene matches: 7. Per germline, CDR1 SQVTM and CDR2 ANQGSEA.

The table lists this clonotype with many counts. J is TRBJ2-7 and V is TRBV29-1; TRBD2 matches at 7 bases. Germline CDR1 and CDR2: SQVTM and ANQGSEA. J was trimmed by 5 bases and V by 8 bases; bases with no gene match: 15. The length of the CDR3 is 14 residues. The chain's CDR3 is CSIRAAGKRNEQYF. For the CDR3, the DNA is TGCAGCATCCGTGCAGCGGGGAAGAGGAACGAGCAGTACTTC.

This clonotype was counted many times. This chain connects TRBV6-1 to TRBJ2-1; 7 nucleotides match TRBD2. J was trimmed by 2 bases and V by 3 bases; bases with no gene match: 4. Per germline, CDR1 MNHNS and CDR2 SASEGT. The length of the CDR3 is 15 residues. CDR3: CASSDAGTTYNEQFF. For the CDR3, the DNA is TGTGCCAGCAGTGACGCCGGGACTACCTACAATGAGCAGTTCTTC.

This clonotype was counted only a few times. V gene TRBV4-3 combines with J gene TRBJ2-7; D is unclear. Per germline, CDR1 LGHNA and CDR2 YSLEER. Trimming shortened V by 0 bases and J by 6 bases, and 15 bases separated the two germline ends. CDR3 size: 15 residues. The CDR3 DNA is TGCGCCAGCAGCCAAGACCCTAAGGATAGAGGCGAGCAGTACTTC. This sequence encodes CASSQDPKDRGEQYF.

This clonotype was counted at least ten times. J is TRBJ1-5 and V is TRBV18; no firm D call. The V end was cut by 6 bases, the J end by 1 base, with 13 bases between. CDR1 and CDR2 (germline): KGHSH, LQKENI. The CDR3 has 15 residues. CDR3 loop: CASSRGQNSNQPQHF. The CDR3 coding sequence is TGTGCCAGCTCTCGCGGTCAGAACAGCAATCAGCCCCAGCATTTT.

Turning to this clonotype: Just one base apart from a much larger clone, this may be a read error. The chain couples TRBV6-2 or TRBV6-3 to TRBJ1-1, with D unclear. This CDR3 comprises 13 residues. Looked up from germline, CDR1 is MNHEY and CDR2 is SVGEGT. The CDR3 DNA reads TGTGCCAGCAGAGTTCTGATTGGACCAGAAGCTCTCTTT. Protein product: CASRVLIGPEALF.

This clonotype came up many times. The chain uses TRBV5-1 and TRBJ1-2; 8 bases are shared with TRBD1. The CDR3 consists of 14 residues. Trimming removed 1 base from V and 9 bases from J; junction bases left unmatched: 8. The V gene's germline CDR1 is SGHRS and CDR2 YFSETQ. CDR3 protein: CASSLIGTGGRYTF. The CDR3 coding sequence is TGCGCCAGCAGCTTGATTGGGACAGGCGGTCGCTACACCTTC.

The table lists this clonotype with many counts. This sequence joins TRBV28 and TRBJ1-2, with unresolved D. The CDR3 is 12 residues long. The germline V gene has CDR1 MDHEN and CDR2 SYDVKM. V lost 6 bases to trimming and J lost 8 bases, with 13 bases between them. In nucleotides, the CDR3 is TGTGCCAGCAGCCATGACTCCGGCGGCTACACCTTC. The encoded protein is CASSHDSGGYTF.

This chain joins TRBV15 and TRBJ1-4; D perhaps matches TRBD1 (5 bases). The length of the CDR3 is 16 residues. V lost 1 base, J lost 8 bases, and 17 bases lay in between. Germline-derived CDR1 and CDR2 are LNHNV and YYDKDF (reference sequence). CDR3 sequence: CATSRGEGKRGEKLFF. As DNA, the CDR3 is TGTGCCACCAGCAGAGGTGAGGGGAAAAGAGGAGAAAAACTGTTTTTT.

This clonotype was counted many times. The J gene is TRBJ1-2, the V gene TRBV6-2 or TRBV6-3, with D uncertain. V lost 0 bases, J lost 2 bases, and 7 bases lay in between. Germline V gene lookup returns CDR1 MNHEY and CDR2 SVGEGT. The CDR3 runs 14 residues. The CDR3 spells CASSYSSENYGYTF. The CDR3, as DNA: TGTGCCAGCAGTTACTCCTCAGAGAACTATGGCTACACCTTC.

This clonotype was seen many times. The chain has TRBV28 and TRBJ1-2; TRBD1 matches at 8 bases. This CDR3 is 15 amino acids long. Germline-derived CDR1 and CDR2 are MDHEN and SYDVKM. J gave up 6 bases and V 7 bases, and 13 bases lay outside the gene matches. Written as DNA, the CDR3 is TGTGCCAGCATCAGTGGGGGACAGGCGCTTGATGGCTACACCTTC. Its translation is CASISGGQALDGYTF.

The table lists this clonotype with many counts. The rearrangement uses TRBV2 and TRBJ2-5; D ambiguous. V was trimmed by 2 bases and J by 5 bases, leaving 15 bases between them. There are 15 residues in the CDR3. In germline, CDR1 is SNHLY, CDR2 FYNNEI. This CDR3 is CASSERQGMVETQYF. The CDR3, as DNA: TGTGCCAGCAGTGAACGGCAAGGGATGGTGGAGACCCAGTACTTC.

This clonotype was seen many times. The CDR3 sequence is CASSHWGGANTGELFF. In DNA form, the CDR3 reads TGTGCCAGCAGCCATTGGGGGGGCGCGAACACCGGGGAGCTGTTTTTT. The chain carries TRBV28 and TRBJ2-2; TRBD2 might be the D (7 bases). Trimming removed 6 bases at V and 0 bases at J, with 14 bases between. Germline CDR1 is MDHEN and CDR2 is SYDVKM. This CDR3 has 16 residues.

The chain uses TRBV28 and TRBJ1-6; a weak D match, TRBD1 (6 bases). This CDR3 is 16 amino acids long. The V end lost 6 bases, the J end lost 0 bases, and 12 bases lay between the germline ends. Germline values: CDR1 MDHEN, CDR2 SYDVKM. The CDR3 here is CASRGGGSSYNSPLHF. The CDR3 region has the DNA TGTGCCAGCAGAGGGGGAGGGAGCTCCTATAATTCACCCCTCCACTTT.

This clonotype has ten or more counts. The rearrangement uses TRBV7-9 and TRBJ2-5; D not certain. The CDR3 has 14 residues. V was trimmed by 0 bases and J by 5 bases, leaving 10 bases between them. Germline CDR1 is SEHNR and CDR2 is FQNEAQ (reference sequence). The CDR3 DNA is TGTGCCAGCAGCTTAGCTGGGTCTGGGGAGACCCAGTACTTC. Amino acid sequence: CASSLAGSGETQYF.